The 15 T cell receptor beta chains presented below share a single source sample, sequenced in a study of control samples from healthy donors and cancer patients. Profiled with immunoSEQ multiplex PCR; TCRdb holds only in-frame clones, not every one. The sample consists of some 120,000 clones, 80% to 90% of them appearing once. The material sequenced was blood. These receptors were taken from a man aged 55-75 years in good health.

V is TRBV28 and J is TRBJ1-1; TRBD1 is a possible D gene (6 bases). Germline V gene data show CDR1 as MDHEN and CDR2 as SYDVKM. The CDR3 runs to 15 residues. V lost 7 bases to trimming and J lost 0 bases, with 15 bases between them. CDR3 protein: CASKEQGVMNTEAFF. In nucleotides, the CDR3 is TGTGCCAGCAAGGAACAGGGAGTAATGAACACTGAAGCTTTCTTT.

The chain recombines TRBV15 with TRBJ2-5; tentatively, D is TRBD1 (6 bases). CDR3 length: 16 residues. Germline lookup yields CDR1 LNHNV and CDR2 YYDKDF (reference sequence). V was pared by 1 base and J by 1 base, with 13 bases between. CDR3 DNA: TGTGCCACCAGCAGAGCGGACAGCGAAATCCAAGAGACCCAGTACTTC. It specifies CATSRADSEIQETQYF.

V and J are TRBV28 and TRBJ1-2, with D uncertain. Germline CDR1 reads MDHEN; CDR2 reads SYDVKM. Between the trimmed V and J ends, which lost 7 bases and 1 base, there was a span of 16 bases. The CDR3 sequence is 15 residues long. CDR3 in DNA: TGTGCCAGCACCGCCCCTTCTGGGGTTAACTATGGCTACACCTTC. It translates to CASTAPSGVNYGYTF.

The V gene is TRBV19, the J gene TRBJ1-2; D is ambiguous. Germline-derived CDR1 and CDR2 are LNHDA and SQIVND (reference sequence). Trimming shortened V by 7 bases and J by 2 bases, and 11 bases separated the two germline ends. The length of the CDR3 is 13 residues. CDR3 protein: CASIQDPNYGYTF. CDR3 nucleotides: TGTGCCAGTATCCAGGACCCCAACTATGGCTACACCTTC.

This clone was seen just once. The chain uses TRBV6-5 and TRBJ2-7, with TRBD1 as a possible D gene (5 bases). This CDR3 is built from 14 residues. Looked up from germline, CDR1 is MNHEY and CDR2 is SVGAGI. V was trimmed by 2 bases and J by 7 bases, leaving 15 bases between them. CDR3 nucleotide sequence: TGTGCCAGCAGTTACCTAGAAAGGGGCAGGGAGCAGTACTTC. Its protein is CASSYLERGREQYF.

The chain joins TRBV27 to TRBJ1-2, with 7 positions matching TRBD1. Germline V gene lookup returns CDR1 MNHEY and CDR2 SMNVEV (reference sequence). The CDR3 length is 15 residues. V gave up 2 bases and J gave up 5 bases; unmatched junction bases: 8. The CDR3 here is CASSLHFGTEYGYTF. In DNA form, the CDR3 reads TGTGCCAGCAGTTTACACTTCGGGACAGAATATGGCTACACCTTC.

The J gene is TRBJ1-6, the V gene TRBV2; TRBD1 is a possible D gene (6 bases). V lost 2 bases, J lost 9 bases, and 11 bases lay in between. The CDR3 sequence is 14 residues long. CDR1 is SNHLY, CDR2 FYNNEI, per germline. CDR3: CASSESQGGSPLHF. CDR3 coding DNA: TGTGCCAGCAGTGAATCACAGGGTGGTTCACCCCTCCACTTT.

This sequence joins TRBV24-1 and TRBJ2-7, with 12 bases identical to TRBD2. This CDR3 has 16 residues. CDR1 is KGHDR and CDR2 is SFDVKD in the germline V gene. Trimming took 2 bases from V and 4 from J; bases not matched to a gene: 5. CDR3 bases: TGTGCCACCAGTGATTCGGCTAGCGGGGGGGGTTACGAGCAGTACTTC. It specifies CATSDSASGGGYEQYF.

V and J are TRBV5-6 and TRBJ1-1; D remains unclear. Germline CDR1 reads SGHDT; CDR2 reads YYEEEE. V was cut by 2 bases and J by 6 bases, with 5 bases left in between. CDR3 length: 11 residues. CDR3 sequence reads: CASSFGSEAFF. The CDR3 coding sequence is TGTGCCAGCAGCTTCGGATCTGAAGCTTTCTTT.

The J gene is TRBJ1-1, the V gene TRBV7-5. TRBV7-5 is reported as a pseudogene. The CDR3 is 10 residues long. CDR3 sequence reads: CARSTPEAFF. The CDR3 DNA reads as TGTGCCAGAAGCACCCCCGAGGCTTTCTTT.

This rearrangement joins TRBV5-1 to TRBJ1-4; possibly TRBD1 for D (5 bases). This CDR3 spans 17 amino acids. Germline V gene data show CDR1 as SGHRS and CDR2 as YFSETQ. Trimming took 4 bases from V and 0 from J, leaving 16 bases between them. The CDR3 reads CASSQRTSTATNEKLFF. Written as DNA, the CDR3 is TGCGCCAGCAGCCAGCGGACATCCACGGCAACTAATGAAAAACTGTTTTTT.

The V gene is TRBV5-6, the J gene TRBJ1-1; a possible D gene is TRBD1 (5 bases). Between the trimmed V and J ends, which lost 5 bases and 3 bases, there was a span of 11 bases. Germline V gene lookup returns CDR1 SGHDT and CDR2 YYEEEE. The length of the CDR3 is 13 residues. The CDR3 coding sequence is TGTGCCAGCAGGACTCGGGGGGACACTGAAGCTTTCTTT. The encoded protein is CASRTRGDTEAFF.

CDR3 bases: TGTGCCAGCAGCGTCGGGACTAGCATTACCGGGGAGCTGTTTTTT. Amino acids: CASSVGTSITGELFF. The V call is TRBV5-4, the J call TRBJ2-2; TRBD2 aligns across 9 bases. Germline assignment: CDR1 SGHNT and CDR2 YYREEE (reference sequence). The trim removed 4 bases at V and 5 bases at J, leaving 6 bases unmatched. This CDR3 is built from 15 residues.

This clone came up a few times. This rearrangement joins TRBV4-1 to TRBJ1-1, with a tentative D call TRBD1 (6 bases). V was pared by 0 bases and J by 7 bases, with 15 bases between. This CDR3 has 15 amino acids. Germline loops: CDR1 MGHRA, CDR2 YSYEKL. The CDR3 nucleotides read TGCGCCAGCAGCCAAGATGGGCAGGGGTATGGTGAAGCTTTCTTT. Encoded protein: CASSQDGQGYGEAFF.

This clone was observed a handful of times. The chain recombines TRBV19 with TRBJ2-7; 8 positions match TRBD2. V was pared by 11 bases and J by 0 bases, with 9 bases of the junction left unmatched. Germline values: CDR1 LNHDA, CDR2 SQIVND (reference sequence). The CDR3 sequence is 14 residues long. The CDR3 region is CASEGTSGSYEQYF. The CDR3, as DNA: TGTGCCTCCGAGGGTACTAGCGGCTCCTACGAGCAGTACTTC. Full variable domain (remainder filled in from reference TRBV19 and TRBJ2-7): DGGITQSPKYLFRKEGQNVTLSCEQNLNHDAMYWYRQDPGQGLRLIYYSQIVNDFQKGDIAEGYSVSREKKESFPLTVTSAQKNPTAFYLCASEGTSGSYEQYFGPGTRLTVT.